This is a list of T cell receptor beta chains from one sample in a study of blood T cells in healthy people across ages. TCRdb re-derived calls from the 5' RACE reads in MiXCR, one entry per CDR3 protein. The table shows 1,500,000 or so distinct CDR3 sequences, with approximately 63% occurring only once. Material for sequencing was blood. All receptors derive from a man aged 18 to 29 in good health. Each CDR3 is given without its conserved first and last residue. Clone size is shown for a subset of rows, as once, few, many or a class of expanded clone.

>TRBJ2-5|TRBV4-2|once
ASSQDGGANEQY
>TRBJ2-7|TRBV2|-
ASSQGRAPHSYEQY
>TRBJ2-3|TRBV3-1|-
ATSGTGGTDTQY
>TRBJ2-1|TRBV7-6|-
ASSLVSSGEEQF
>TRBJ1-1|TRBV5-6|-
ASTLRWGYTEAF
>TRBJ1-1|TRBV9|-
ASSVAGGSAF
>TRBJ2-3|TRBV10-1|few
ASSDNSREFTDTQY
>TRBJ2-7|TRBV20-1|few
SARENYEQY
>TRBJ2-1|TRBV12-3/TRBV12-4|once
ASSPLSGRLGEQF
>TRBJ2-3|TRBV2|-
ASSKTSFTDTQY
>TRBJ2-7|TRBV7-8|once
ASSPRHFSYEQY
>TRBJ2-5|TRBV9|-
ASSPRASGGAQETQY
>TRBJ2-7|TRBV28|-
ASSRRQGTHEQY
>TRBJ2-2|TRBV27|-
ASSLLGGAGELF
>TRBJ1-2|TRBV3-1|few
ASSQDPNTLSYGYT
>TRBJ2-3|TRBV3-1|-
ASSQLLRTDTQY
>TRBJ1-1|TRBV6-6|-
ASNTANTEAF
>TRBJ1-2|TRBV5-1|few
ASSLQDANYGYT
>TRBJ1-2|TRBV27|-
ASSRTGGFVFGYT
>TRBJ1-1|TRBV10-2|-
ASSDPGRGLNTEAF
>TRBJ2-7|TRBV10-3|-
AYAALAGLSYEQY
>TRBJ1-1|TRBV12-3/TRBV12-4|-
ASSLYLNTEAF
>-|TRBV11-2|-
ASSLLASGSNEQY
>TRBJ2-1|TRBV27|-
ASSFSDRTYNEQF
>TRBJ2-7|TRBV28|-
ASTRTGGIGNEQY
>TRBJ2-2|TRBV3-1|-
ASSPPGLAGANTGELF
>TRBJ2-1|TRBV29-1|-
SALGLAGLFRDFSSYNEQF
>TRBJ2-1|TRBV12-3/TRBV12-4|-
ASGTSGRAGNEQF
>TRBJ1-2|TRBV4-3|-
ASSAPGQDNYGYT
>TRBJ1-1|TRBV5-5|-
ASRAGTVMSEAF
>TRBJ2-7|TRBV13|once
ASSSTKTYEQY
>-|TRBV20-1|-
SAFSGPSYNEQY
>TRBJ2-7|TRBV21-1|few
ASSKGFSHEQY
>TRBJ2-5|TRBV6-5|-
ASSYTGYMAQY
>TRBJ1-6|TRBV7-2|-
ASSLPDRANSPLH
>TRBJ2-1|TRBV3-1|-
ASSQGGLAGVGNEQF
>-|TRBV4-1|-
ASSHGDRGYEQY
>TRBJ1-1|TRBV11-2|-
ASSLGDRDEAF
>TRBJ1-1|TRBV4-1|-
ASSQPGWDTEAF
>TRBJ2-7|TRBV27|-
ASKLNSGSGNEQY
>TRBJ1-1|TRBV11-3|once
ASSAGLLTEAF
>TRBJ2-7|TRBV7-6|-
ASSPAGGGQTYEQY
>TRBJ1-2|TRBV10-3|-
AISESAGAMDGYT
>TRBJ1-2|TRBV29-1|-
SVEVGGRDGYT
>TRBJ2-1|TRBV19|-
ASGWGAPPNEQF
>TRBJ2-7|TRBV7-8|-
ASSFFSRDSYEQY
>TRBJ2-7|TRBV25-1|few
ASSVSTGGYSYEQY
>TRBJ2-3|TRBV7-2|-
ASSTRKRGISTDTQY
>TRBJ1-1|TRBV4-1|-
ASRRDTRTEAF
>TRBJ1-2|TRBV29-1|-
SVDPGQGVFMTNGYT
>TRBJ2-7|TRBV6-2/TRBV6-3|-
ASSQLHYEQY
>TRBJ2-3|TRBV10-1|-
ASASGLAGEGTDTQY
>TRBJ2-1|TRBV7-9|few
ASSTDEVAGQF
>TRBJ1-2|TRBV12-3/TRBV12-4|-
ASSFELVYGYT
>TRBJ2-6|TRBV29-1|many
SVYGWGTSSSGANVLT
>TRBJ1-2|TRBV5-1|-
ASSSGLIGYT